These T cell receptor beta chains were read from a single sample in a study of blood T cells in healthy people across ages. MiXCR, run by TCRdb on the 5' RACE reads, gives a single entry per CDR3 protein. The data contain 600,000 or so distinct CDR3 sequences, about 21% of them singletons. Sequences were obtained from blood. The receptor set was obtained from a man in his sixties or seventies in good health. Each CDR3 is given with its conserved first and last residue. D genes are given only for firm matches. Clone size appears in some rows only: once, few, many, or a class for an expanded clone.

d_call j_call v_call clone_size cdr3_nt cdr3_aa
- TRBJ1-1 TRBV4-1 - TGCGCCAGCAGCCAACAGTCGAACACTGAAGCTTTCTTT CASSQQSNTEAFF
TRBD2 TRBJ2-1 TRBV20-1 few TGCAGTGCTAGGGGGACTAGCGGGCGAGGGAATGAGCAGTTCTTC CSARGTSGRGNEQFF
- TRBJ2-5 TRBV9 few TGTGCCAGCAGCGTAGTATCTGGTTTCCAAGAGACCCAGTACTTC CASSVVSGFQETQYF
TRBD1 TRBJ2-1 TRBV29-1 - TGCAGCGTTGGGACAGGGGGGGATGAGCAGTTCTTC CSVGTGGDEQFF
- TRBJ1-1 TRBV2 few TGTGCCAGCAGTTCACAGGGTGGGGAGACTGAAGCTTTCTTT CASSSQGGETEAFF
TRBD2 TRBJ2-3 TRBV6-2/TRBV6-3 - TGTGCCAGCAGTTCTGGGGCTAGCGGGAGGTTGGCAGATACGCAGTATTTT CASSSGASGRLADTQYF
- TRBJ2-7 TRBV7-3 few TGTGCCAGCATCCCGTGGCTCGTTGGGCCGGTTAAAGGAGCCTACGAGCAGTACTTC CASIPWLVGPVKGAYEQYF
- TRBJ1-1 TRBV20-1 few TGCAGTGCTAGAGATGATGCGGAACCTGGGTTCTTT CSARDDAEPGFF
- TRBJ2-1 TRBV6-2/TRBV6-3 few TGTGCCACCAATCCAGCTGCTGGTTATGAGCAGTTCTTC CATNPAAGYEQFF
- TRBJ1-2 TRBV7-2 once TGTGCCAGCAGCTTAAGTCCAGGAACTAACTATGGCTACACCTTC CASSLSPGTNYGYTF
- TRBJ2-7 TRBV5-1 - TGCGCCAGCAGCTTGTGGGGCTACGTCCCGGACGAGCAGTACTTC CASSLWGYVPDEQYF
TRBD2 TRBJ2-3 TRBV6-6 few TGTGCCACCGTTACTAGCGGAACTAGCACAGATACGCAGTATTTT CATVTSGTSTDTQYF
TRBD2 TRBJ2-5 TRBV28 many TGTGCCAGCAGCCTCGCCGGGGGGTATCCTCAAGAGACCCAGTACTTC CASSLAGGYPQETQYF
TRBD2 TRBJ2-5 TRBV7-2 - TGTGCCAGCAGCTTAAACGGGAGGATCGGAAAAGAGACCCAGTACTTC CASSLNGRIGKETQYF
TRBD1 TRBJ1-1 TRBV6-2/TRBV6-3 few TGTGCCAGCAGCCGGGACAGGGGGCTGGAGAACACTGAAGCTTTCTTT CASSRDRGLENTEAFF
TRBD2 TRBJ2-7 TRBV7-8 - TGTGCCAGCAGCTTACGGTTTTACGGGACTAGCGGGAGTCACGAGCAGTATTTC CASSLRFYGTSGSHEQYF
- TRBJ1-4 TRBV28 - TGTGCCAGCAGTACGGAATCTACAACTAATGAAAAACTGTTTTTT CASSTESTTNEKLFF
TRBD1 TRBJ2-1 TRBV7-3 few TGTGCCAGCAGCCAACAGGGGGTTGGTGAGCAGTTCTTC CASSQQGVGEQFF
TRBD1 TRBJ2-3 TRBV24-1 - TGTGCCACCAGTGGACAGGGTCCCACAGATACGCAGTATTTT CATSGQGPTDTQYF
TRBD2 TRBJ2-1 TRBV4-3 - TGCGCCAGCAGCCAAGTAAGCGGGAGCTTCCGCAATGAGCAGTTCTTC CASSQVSGSFRNEQFF
TRBD1 TRBJ1-2 TRBV3-1 - TGTGCCAGCAGCCAAGGGGGACAGGGGGCGCTGGGCTACACCTTC CASSQGGQGALGYTF
- TRBJ2-5 TRBV28 few TGTGCCAGCAGTAATAGGGGAGTAGACCAAGAGACCCAGTACTTC CASSNRGVDQETQYF
- TRBJ2-7 TRBV7-8 few TGTGCCAGCAGCTTAGCGGTACAGTTATACGAGCAGTACTTC CASSLAVQLYEQYF
- TRBJ1-3 TRBV6-5 - TGTGCCAGCAGAACGGGGGGAACCTCTGGAAACACCATATATTTT CASRTGGTSGNTIYF
- TRBJ2-5 TRBV4-1 many TGCGCCAGCAGCCAAGATTACGGGCGAGAGACCCAGTACTTC CASSQDYGRETQYF
- TRBJ1-4 TRBV9 - TGTGCCAGCAGCGTCGGGGGAACAACTAATGAAAAACTGTTTTTT CASSVGGTTNEKLFF
TRBD1 TRBJ2-1 TRBV20-1 few TGCAGTGCTATAGGACAGGGGGAGCAGCAGTTCTTC CSAIGQGEQQFF
- TRBJ1-4 TRBV4-2 many TGTGCCAGCAGCCGAAAACGGGGGGAGACGGAAAAACTGTTTTTT CASSRKRGETEKLFF
TRBD2 TRBJ2-7 TRBV2 few TGTGCCAGCAACCCAACTAGCGGGACCATAAACTACGAGCAGTACTTC CASNPTSGTINYEQYF
- TRBJ2-7 TRBV27 - TGTGCCAGCAGTTTCCGCCTGGACGTGAGGAGTCTCTACGAGCAGTACTTC CASSFRLDVRSLYEQYF
- TRBJ1-4 TRBV28 - TGTGCCAGCAGTTTAGGGGCCGCAGGTGCTGAAAAACTGTTTTTT CASSLGAAGAEKLFF
- TRBJ1-5 TRBV20-1 - TGCAGTGCTAGAGGGCAGGATAGCAATCAGCCCCAGCATTTT CSARGQDSNQPQHF
TRBD1 TRBJ2-3 TRBV6-2/TRBV6-3 - TGTGCCAGCAGATCCGGGACAGGGCGAACAGATACGCAGTATTTT CASRSGTGRTDTQYF
TRBD1 TRBJ2-1 TRBV7-2 few TGTGCCAGCAGCATTACCGGGACAGGGCCAAATGAGCAGTTCTTC CASSITGTGPNEQFF
TRBD2 TRBJ2-3 TRBV5-1 - TGCGCCAGCTTCCCTTCAGCGGGAGCTTTGGATACGCAGTATTTT CASFPSAGALDTQYF
- TRBJ2-5 TRBV15 - TGTGCCACCAGCCGATCTCCCGAGGTTCAAGAGACCCAGTACTTC CATSRSPEVQETQYF
- TRBJ1-5 TRBV28 - TGTGCCAGCAGTTTTGAAAGGATCCCCAATCAGCCCCAGCATTTT CASSFERIPNQPQHF
TRBD2 TRBJ2-5 TRBV7-6 - TGTGCCAGCAGCTTAGCCATAGCGGGGATTCAAGAGACCCAGTACTTC CASSLAIAGIQETQYF
- TRBJ2-7 TRBV6-2/TRBV6-3 many TGTGCCAGCAGTTACTCGATCGGGACGGTACAATACTACGAGCAGTACTTC CASSYSIGTVQYYEQYF
- TRBJ2-5 TRBV7-2 few TGTGCCAGCAGCGCTGCTCGTGGGGAGACCCAGTACTTC CASSAARGETQYF
TRBD2 TRBJ2-3 TRBV19 - TGTGCCAGTAGTATAGCGCTAGCGGGAGATGGCACAGATACGCAGTATTTT CASSIALAGDGTDTQYF
TRBD1 TRBJ2-6 TRBV6-1 - TGTGCCAGCAGCTGGACAGGCTCTGGGGCCAACGTCCTGACTTTC CASSWTGSGANVLTF
- TRBJ2-1 TRBV20-1 - TGCAGTGCGAGGAGGGGAATTTACAATGAGCAGTTCTTC CSARRGIYNEQFF
- TRBJ2-7 TRBV6-5 few TGTGCCAGCAGTTACCGGCAGGCTTACTACGAGCAGTACTTC CASSYRQAYYEQYF
- TRBJ2-5 TRBV2 - TGTGCCAGCAGTGAAATTTTTGGAGAGACCCAGTACTTC CASSEIFGETQYF
- TRBJ2-7 TRBV20-1 few TGCAGTGCTAGAGAAGCCCTTACCTACGAGCAGTACTTC CSAREALTYEQYF
TRBD2 TRBJ2-3 TRBV7-9 few TGTGCCAGCTCGGGAGGGGCGAAAGATACGCAGTATTTT CASSGGAKDTQYF
- TRBJ1-5 TRBV27 few TGTGCCAGCAGGTCATGGGGGAACAATCAGCCCCAGCATTTT CASRSWGNNQPQHF
- TRBJ1-5 TRBV10-3 few TGTGCCATCAGTGAGGGAGATCAGCCCCAGCATTTT CAISEGDQPQHF
- TRBJ1-5 TRBV6-2/TRBV6-3 few TGTGCCAGCAGATTGGGCAATCAGCCCCAGCATTTT CASRLGNQPQHF
TRBD1 TRBJ1-2 TRBV6-1 few TGTACCAGCAGAGGGGGACAGGTTCCCCGCTGGGGCTATGGCTACACCTTC CTSRGGQVPRWGYGYTF
- TRBJ2-7 TRBV6-5 - TGTGCCAGCAGGCCAGGGGCCAGCTCCTACGAGCAGTACTTC CASRPGASSYEQYF
TRBD1 TRBJ2-7 TRBV20-1 - TGCAGTGCCAGATCCCCACAGGGGGCGCGGTACGAGCAGTACTTC CSARSPQGARYEQYF
- TRBJ2-4 TRBV28 - TGTGCCAGCGGCCGGACATGGGACATTCAGTACTTC CASGRTWDIQYF
TRBD2 TRBJ2-1 TRBV20-1 few TGCAGTGCGGGACTAGCGCTCTACAATGAGCAGTTCTTC CSAGLALYNEQFF
- TRBJ2-1 TRBV11-2 - TGTGCCAGCAGCTTAGATCCCCGGGACAACTACAATGAGCAGTTCTTC CASSLDPRDNYNEQFF
- TRBJ2-5 TRBV9 - TGTGCCGGCGGTGAGACCCAGTACTTC CAGGETQYF